This passage covers 24 T cell receptor beta chains from one sample sequenced in a study of siplizumab effects on memory and regulatory T cells. Measured with immunoSEQ multiplex PCR; TCRdb has only the in-frame clones, and not every one. The sample consists of roughly 100,000 clones, over 90% of them appearing once. Sequences were obtained from Tregs sorted from blood. The origin of the receptors is a human donor in good health.

This clone appeared a single time. V and J are TRBV5-1 and TRBJ2-3; tentative D call: TRBD2 (6 bases). This CDR3 has 17 residues. Germline assignment: CDR1 SGHRS and CDR2 YFSETQ. V shed 4 bases and J shed 1 base, with 19 bases lying between them. The CDR3 nucleotides are TGCGCCAGCAGCGGAATACTAGCTAGGGTTGGCACAGATACGCAGTATTTT. It yields the protein CASSGILARVGTDTQYF.

This chain links TRBV5-1 with TRBJ2-3, with D unclear. V lost 0 bases, J lost 2 bases, and 10 bases lay in between. The germline V gene encodes CDR1 SGHRS and CDR2 YFSETQ. The CDR3 extends over 15 amino acids. In DNA, the CDR3 is TGCGCCAGCAGCTTGGAGGGCAGATTCACAGATACGCAGTATTTT. This encodes CASSLEGRFTDTQYF.

The V gene is TRBV5-5, the J gene TRBJ1-4; D is possibly TRBD1 (5 bases). The germline V gene encodes CDR1 SGHKS and CDR2 YYEKEE (reference sequence). The CDR3 totals 15 residues. V was pared by 4 bases and J by 0 bases, with 10 bases between. The CDR3 spells CASSPLTATNEKLFF. The CDR3, as DNA: TGTGCCAGCAGCCCTTTGACAGCAACTAATGAAAAACTGTTTTTT.

The chain employs TRBV5-6 and TRBJ1-4; D not resolved. CDR1 and CDR2 from the germline V gene are SGHDT and YYEEEE. This CDR3 contains 12 residues. Trimming took off 4 bases at V and 4 bases at J, with 5 bases between the two ends. The CDR3 DNA sequence: TGTGCCAGCAGCCGACTTAATGAAAAACTGTTTTTT. Amino acid sequence: CASSRLNEKLFF.

The V gene is TRBV7-9, the J gene TRBJ2-1, with TRBD1 matching over 10 bases. The CDR3 extends over 14 amino acids. Germline lookup yields CDR1 SEHNR and CDR2 FQNEAQ (reference sequence). V gave up 5 bases and J gave up 5 bases; unmatched junction bases: 3. CDR3 DNA: TGTGCCAGCAGCAGAGGGACAGGGGACAATGAGCAGTTCTTC. It is translated as CASSRGTGDNEQFF. The full variable domain, rest sourced from reference TRBV7-9 and TRBJ2-1, is DTGVSQNPRHKITKRGQNVTFRCDPISEHNRLYWYRQTLGQGPEFLTYFQNEAQLEKSRLLSDRFSAERPKGSFSTLEIQRTEQGDSAMYLCASSRGTGDNEQFFGPGTRLTVL.

This clone was counted once. The gene calls are TRBV30 and TRBJ2-3, with D possibly TRBD2 on 5 matching bases. CDR3 size: 14 residues. Trimming removed 1 base at V and 8 bases at J, with 16 bases between. In germline, CDR1 is GTSNPN, CDR2 SVGIG (reference sequence). Written as DNA, the CDR3 is TGTGCCTGGAGTGGGGCGGGCGTCACGGCTACGCAGTATTTT. As protein: CAWSGAGVTATQYF.

This clone was observed once. The chain uses TRBV7-2 and TRBJ1-1; no firm D call. V lost 3 bases, J lost 9 bases, and 17 bases lay in between. Germline V gives CDR1 SGHTA, CDR2 FQGNSA. The CDR3 is 14 amino acids. CDR3 coding DNA: TGTGCCAGCAGCTTTTCACAGAGTTTTAGACAAGCTTTCTTT. Its translation: CASSFSQSFRQAFF.

V and J are TRBV7-3 and TRBJ2-7; TRBD1 agrees at 7 bases. J gave up 4 bases and V 11 bases, and 23 bases lay outside the gene matches. The V gene's germline CDR1 is SGHTA and CDR2 FQGTGA. The CDR3 totals 17 residues. The CDR3: CAVSFEQGFSSGYEQYF. The DNA of the CDR3 is TGTGCCGTTTCCTTTGAACAGGGGTTCTCTAGTGGATACGAGCAGTACTTC.

This chain links TRBV7-6 with TRBJ2-6, with unresolved D. This CDR3 region has 14 residues. CDR1 is SGHVS and CDR2 is FNYEAQ in the germline V gene. V lost 2 bases and J lost 4, with 6 bases in between. CDR3 sequence reads: CASSLSTGANVLTF. For the CDR3, the DNA is TGTGCCAGCAGCTTATCTACCGGGGCCAACGTCCTGACTTTC.

CDR3 loop: CASSLRAVDTEAFF. CDR3 bases: TGCGCCAGCAGCTTGCGAGCCGTGGACACTGAAGCTTTCTTT. The rearrangement uses TRBV5-1 and TRBJ1-1; no firm D call. This CDR3 contains 14 residues. Germline V gene data show CDR1 as SGHRS and CDR2 as YFSETQ. Trimming removed 1 base at V and 3 bases at J, with 10 bases between.

V is TRBV5-4 and J is TRBJ1-3; D ambiguous. CDR3 length equals 18 residues. V lost 4 bases and J lost 0, with 20 bases in between. CDR1 and CDR2 (germline): SGHNT, YYREEE (reference sequence). The CDR3 bases are TGTGCCAGCAGCAAGAGCCCCGGTCCGCTCCACTCTGGAAACACCATATATTTT. It encodes CASSKSPGPLHSGNTIYF.

The CDR3 sequence is CASSLRYEQYF. For the CDR3, the DNA is TGTGCCAGCAGCTTACGGTACGAGCAGTACTTC. This chain links TRBV7-2 with TRBJ2-7; D is uncertain. CDR3 size: 11 residues. Germline loops: CDR1 SGHTA, CDR2 FQGNSA. The V end was cut by 2 bases, the J end by 4 bases, with 3 bases between.

The chain has TRBV30 and TRBJ1-6; D is undetermined. Trimming stripped 0 bases from V and 6 bases from J, with 9 bases between. CDR3 size: 14 residues. Per germline, CDR1 GTSNPN and CDR2 SVGIG (reference sequence). CDR3 DNA: TGTGCCTGGAGTGTGGGGAGGGCTAATTCACCCCTCCACTTT. Encoded protein: CAWSVGRANSPLHF. Combining the CDR3 with reference TRBV30 and TRBJ1-6 gives the whole variable domain SQTIHQWPATLVQPVGSPLSLECTVEGTSNPNLYWYRQAAGRGLQLLFYSVGIGQISSEVPQNLSASRPQDRQFILSSKKLLLSDSGFYLCAWSVGRANSPLHFGNGTRLTVT.

This sequence joins TRBV9 and TRBJ2-2, with 10 positions matching TRBD1. CDR3 length: 15 amino acids. The germline gives CDR1 SGDLS, CDR2 YYNGEE. J was trimmed by 7 bases and V by 1 base; bases with no gene match: 4. The CDR3 sequence is CASSVSTGGGGELFF. In nucleotides, the CDR3 is TGTGCCAGCAGCGTATCGACAGGGGGCGGCGGGGAGCTGTTTTTT.

The chain has TRBV5-8 and TRBJ1-2; D is unclear. V gave up 0 bases and J gave up 8 bases, with 8 bases separating them. There are 12 residues in the CDR3. The V gene's germline CDR1 is SGHTS and CDR2 YDEGEE. The CDR3 sequence is CASSLVSYGYTF. In DNA form, the CDR3 reads TGTGCCAGCAGCTTGGTCAGTTACGGCTACACCTTC. Combining the CDR3 with reference TRBV5-8 and TRBJ1-2 gives the whole variable domain EAGVTQSPTHLIKTRGQQATLRCSPISGHTSVYWYQQALGLGLQFLLWYDEGEERNRGNFPPRFSGRQFPNYSSELNVNALELEDSALYLCASSLVSYGYTFGSGTRLTVV.

The chain carries TRBV7-9 and TRBJ2-7; the match to TRBD1 covers 8 bases. The CDR3 loop spans 15 amino acids. Trimming took 5 bases from V and 3 from J; bases not matched to a gene: 9. CDR1 and CDR2 (germline): SEHNR, FQNEAQ (reference sequence). The DNA for the CDR3 is TGTGCCAGCAGCAAGATTGACAGGGGAGACTACGAGCAGTACTTC. This encodes CASSKIDRGDYEQYF.

This clone was recorded only once. This chain joins TRBV30 and TRBJ2-3; 11 nucleotides align to TRBD2. Germline CDR1 is GTSNPN and CDR2 is SVGIG (reference sequence). V trimming: 2 bases; J trimming: 7 bases; junction bases outside the gene matches: 14. The CDR3 is 17 amino acids. This chain's CDR3 is CAWSPHSGGAVSYTQYF. The CDR3 region has the DNA TGTGCCTGGAGTCCACATAGCGGGGGGGCCGTCTCGTATACGCAGTATTTT.

This clone was detected only once. The chain employs TRBV30 and TRBJ2-7; 9 bases are shared with TRBD1. Losses at the gene ends were 7 bases for V and 4 bases for J; bases not matched to a gene: 5. Germline assignment: CDR1 GTSNPN and CDR2 SVGIG (reference sequence). The CDR3 has 12 amino acids. Here the CDR3 DNA reads TGTGCCTACCGGGACAGGGCGTACGAGCAGTACTTC. Translated: CAYRDRAYEQYF.

This sequence joins TRBV7-8 and TRBJ2-5; tentative D call: TRBD2 (6 bases). V was trimmed by 1 base and J by 5 bases, leaving 14 bases between them. The germline CDR1 and CDR2 sequences are SGHVS and FQNEAQ. The CDR3 has 15 amino acids. DNA for the CDR3: TGTGCCAGCAGCTTAGGCGGGACCGCGGCCGAGACCCAGTACTTC. Translation gives CASSLGGTAAETQYF.

The rearrangement joins TRBV27 to TRBJ2-1; 11 positions match TRBD2. V dropped 4 bases and J dropped 8; count of bases not matched to a gene: 7. The CDR3 extends over 15 amino acids. Germline V gene sequence: CDR1 MNHEY, CDR2 SMNVEV (reference sequence). CDR3 region: CASSSLAGVGDEQFF. The DNA for the CDR3 is TGTGCCAGCAGTTCACTAGCGGGAGTGGGTGATGAGCAGTTCTTC.

The J gene is TRBJ2-1, the V gene TRBV11-2; no reliable D call. The CDR3 extends over 12 amino acids. CDR1 and CDR2 (germline): SGHAT, FQNNGV. V lost 1 base, J lost 12 bases, and 10 bases lay in between. CDR3: CASSLAHNRQFF. The CDR3 DNA is TGTGCCAGCAGCTTAGCTCACAATAGGCAGTTCTTC.

DNA for the CDR3: TGCGCCAGCAGCCAAGATCTGGTAGGCGCCGGAAAATCCTACGAGCAGTACTTC. Translating it yields CASSQDLVGAGKSYEQYF. V is TRBV4-3 and J is TRBJ2-7; D is uncertain. The CDR3 contains 18 residues. Trimming cost V 0 bases and J 1 base, with 19 bases left between them. Looked up from germline, CDR1 is LGHNA and CDR2 is YSLEER.

As concerns this clone: Mismatch with germline at one junction end may stem from a read error. The V call is TRBV5-4, the J call TRBJ2-5; no clear D gene. Germline V gene data show CDR1 as SGHNT and CDR2 as YYREEE (reference sequence). This CDR3 region has 13 residues. This CDR3 reads CASSLWEIEAQYF. DNA for the CDR3: TGTGCCAGCAGCTTGTGGGAAATAGAGGCCCAGTACTTC.

This clone has only one observation. The chain has TRBV7-9 and TRBJ1-1; 7 bases agree with TRBD1. The CDR3 extends over 15 amino acids. With V trimmed by 5 bases and J by 0 bases, 6 bases remained unmatched. Germline V CDR1 and CDR2: SEHNR, FQNEAQ (reference sequence). CDR3 DNA: TGTGCCAGCAGCCCCACGAGGGGGCTGAACACTGAAGCTTTCTTT. Encoded protein: CASSPTRGLNTEAFF.